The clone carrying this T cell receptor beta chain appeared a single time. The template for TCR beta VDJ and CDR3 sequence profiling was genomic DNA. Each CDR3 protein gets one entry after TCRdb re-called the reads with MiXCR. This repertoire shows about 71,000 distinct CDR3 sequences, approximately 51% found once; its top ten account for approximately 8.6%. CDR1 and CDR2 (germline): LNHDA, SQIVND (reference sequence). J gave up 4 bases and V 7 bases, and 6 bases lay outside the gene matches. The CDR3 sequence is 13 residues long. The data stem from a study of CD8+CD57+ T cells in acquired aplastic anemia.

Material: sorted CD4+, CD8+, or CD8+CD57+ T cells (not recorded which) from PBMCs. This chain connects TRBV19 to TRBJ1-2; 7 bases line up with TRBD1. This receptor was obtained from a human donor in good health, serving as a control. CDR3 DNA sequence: TGTGCCAGTAACTCGGGACAGCCCTATGGCTACACCTTC. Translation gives CASNSGQPYGYTF.